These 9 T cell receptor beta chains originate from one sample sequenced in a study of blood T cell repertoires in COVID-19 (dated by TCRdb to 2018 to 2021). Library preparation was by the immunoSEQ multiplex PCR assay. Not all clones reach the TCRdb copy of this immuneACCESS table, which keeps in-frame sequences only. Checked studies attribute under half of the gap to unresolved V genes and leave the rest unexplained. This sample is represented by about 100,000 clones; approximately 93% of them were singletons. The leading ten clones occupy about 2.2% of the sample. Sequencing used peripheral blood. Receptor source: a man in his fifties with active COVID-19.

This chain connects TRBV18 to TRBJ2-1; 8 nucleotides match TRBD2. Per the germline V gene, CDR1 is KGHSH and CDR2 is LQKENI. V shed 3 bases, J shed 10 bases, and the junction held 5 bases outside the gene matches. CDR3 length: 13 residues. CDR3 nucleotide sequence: TGTGCCAGCTCACCCGGGACTAGTCGCGAGCAGTTCTTC. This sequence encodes CASSPGTSREQFF.

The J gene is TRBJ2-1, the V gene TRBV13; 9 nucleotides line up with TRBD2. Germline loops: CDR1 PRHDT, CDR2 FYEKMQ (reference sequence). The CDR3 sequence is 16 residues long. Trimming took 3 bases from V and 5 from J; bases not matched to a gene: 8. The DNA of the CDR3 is TGTGCCAGCAGCTTGGGCGGACTAGCGCGACACAATGAGCAGTTCTTC. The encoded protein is CASSLGGLARHNEQFF. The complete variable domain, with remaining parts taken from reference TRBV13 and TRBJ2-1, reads AAGVIQSPRHLIKEKRETATLKCYPIPRHDTVYWYQQGPGQDPQFLISFYEKMQSDKGSIPDRFSAQQFSDYHSELNMSSLELGDSALYFCASSLGGLARHNEQFFGPGTRLTVL.

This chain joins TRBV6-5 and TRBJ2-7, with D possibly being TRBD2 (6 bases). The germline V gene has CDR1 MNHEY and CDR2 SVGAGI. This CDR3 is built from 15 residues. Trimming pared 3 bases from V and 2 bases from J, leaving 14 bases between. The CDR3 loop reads CASSYSAAGTYEQYF. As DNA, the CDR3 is TGTGCCAGCAGTTATTCCGCCGCGGGGACCTACGAGCAGTACTTC.

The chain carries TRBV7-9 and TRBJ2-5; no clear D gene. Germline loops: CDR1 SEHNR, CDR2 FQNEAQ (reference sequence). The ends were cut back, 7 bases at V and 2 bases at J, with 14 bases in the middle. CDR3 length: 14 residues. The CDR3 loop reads CASTKANGQETQYF. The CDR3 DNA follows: TGTGCCAGCACCAAAGCGAACGGTCAAGAGACCCAGTACTTC.

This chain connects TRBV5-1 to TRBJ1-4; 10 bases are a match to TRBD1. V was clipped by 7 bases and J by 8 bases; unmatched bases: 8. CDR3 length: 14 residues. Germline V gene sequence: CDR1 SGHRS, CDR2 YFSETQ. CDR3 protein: CASQLGTGVEKLFF. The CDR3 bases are TGCGCCAGCCAACTCGGGACAGGGGTCGAAAAACTGTTTTTT.

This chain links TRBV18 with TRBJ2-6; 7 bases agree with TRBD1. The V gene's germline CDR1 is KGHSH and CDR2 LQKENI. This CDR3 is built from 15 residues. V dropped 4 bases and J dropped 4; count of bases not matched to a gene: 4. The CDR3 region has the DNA TGTGCCAGCTCACGCGGACAGGCAGGGGCCAACGTCCTGACTTTC. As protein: CASSRGQAGANVLTF.

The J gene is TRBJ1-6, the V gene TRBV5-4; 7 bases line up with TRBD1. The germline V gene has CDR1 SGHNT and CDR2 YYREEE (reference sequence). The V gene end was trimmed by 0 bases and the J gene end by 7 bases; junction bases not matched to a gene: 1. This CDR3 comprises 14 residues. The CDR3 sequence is CASSLGGGNSPLHF. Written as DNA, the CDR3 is TGTGCCAGCAGCTTGGGAGGGGGCAATTCACCCCTCCACTTT.

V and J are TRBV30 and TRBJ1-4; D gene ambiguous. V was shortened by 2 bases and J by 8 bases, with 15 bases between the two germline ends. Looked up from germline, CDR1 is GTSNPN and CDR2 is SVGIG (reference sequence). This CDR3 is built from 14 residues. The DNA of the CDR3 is TGTGCCTGGAGTTCGATCGTCGTGGGCGAAAAACTGTTTTTT. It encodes CAWSSIVVGEKLFF. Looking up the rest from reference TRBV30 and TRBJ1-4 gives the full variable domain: SQTIHQWPATLVQPVGSPLSLECTVEGTSNPNLYWYRQAAGRGLQLLFYSVGIGQISSEVPQNLSASRPQDRQFILSSKKLLLSDSGFYLCAWSSIVVGEKLFFGSGTQLSVL.

The CDR3 region is CASSSRGRRGVNEQFF. The CDR3 nucleotides are TGTGCCAGCAGTTCCAGAGGTCGGCGGGGGGTCAATGAGCAGTTCTTC. V is TRBV2 and J is TRBJ2-1; 8 bases are a match to TRBD2. CDR1 is SNHLY and CDR2 is FYNNEI in the germline V gene. This CDR3 comprises 16 residues. J gave up 6 bases and V 5 bases, and 12 bases lay outside the gene matches.